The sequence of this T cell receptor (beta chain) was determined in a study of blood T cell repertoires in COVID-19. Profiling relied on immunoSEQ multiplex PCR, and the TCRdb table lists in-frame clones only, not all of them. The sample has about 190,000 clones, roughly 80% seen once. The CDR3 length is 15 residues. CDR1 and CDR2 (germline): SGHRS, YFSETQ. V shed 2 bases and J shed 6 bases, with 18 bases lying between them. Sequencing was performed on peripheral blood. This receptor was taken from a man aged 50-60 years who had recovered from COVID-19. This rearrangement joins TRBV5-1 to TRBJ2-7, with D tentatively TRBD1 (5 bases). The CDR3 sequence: CASSFTGNPNGEQYF. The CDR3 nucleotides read TGCGCCAGCAGCTTCACAGGTAACCCGAACGGCGAGCAGTACTTC.